Presented here are 27 T cell receptor beta chains from one specimen sequenced in a study of immune evolution from preneoplasia to lung adenocarcinoma (dated by TCRdb to the early 2020s). Libraries were made using the immunoSEQ multiplex PCR assay. What TCRdb holds here is the immuneACCESS table cut down to in-frame rearrangements. Part of the clones is not present; checked against another copy, under half of the missing clones reflect an unresolved V gene, and the others are unexplained. This sample lists under 45,000 clones; less than 80% were detected once. About 4.7% of the sample rests with the top ten. The sequencing sample was made of FFPE invasive lung adenocarcinoma tissue. Read against the paper, the sample's cell subset or site label means: frankly invasive lung adenocarcinoma (ADC). These receptors were taken from a person between 55 and 70 years old with lung adenocarcinoma.

This chain uses TRBV11-1 with TRBJ2-5, with a weak D call TRBD1 (6 bases). CDR3 size: 15 residues. CDR1 and CDR2 from the germline V gene are SGHAT and FQDESV (reference sequence). V was shortened by 5 bases and J by 2 bases, with 15 bases between the two germline ends. CDR3 DNA sequence: TGTGCCAGCAGCCCCGGGACAACCCTTCAAGAGACCCAGTACTTC. Its protein product is CASSPGTTLQETQYF.

This sequence joins TRBV5-1 and TRBJ1-1, with TRBD1 matching 7 bases. V was clipped by 2 bases and J by 4 bases; unmatched bases: 5. The CDR3 loop spans 14 amino acids. Germline-derived CDR1 and CDR2 are SGHRS and YFSETQ. The CDR3 sequence is CASSLQGLSTEAFF. CDR3 DNA sequence: TGCGCCAGCAGCTTACAGGGGCTGAGCACTGAAGCTTTCTTT.

The table lists this clone with a count of one. The CDR3 sequence: CASSLDGPYEQYF. The CDR3 region has the DNA TGTGCCAGCTCACTGGACGGACCCTACGAGCAGTACTTC. The chain is built from TRBV18 and TRBJ2-7; D unclear. V gave up 4 bases and J gave up 2 bases, with 9 bases separating them. Germline CDR1 reads KGHSH; CDR2 reads LQKENI. CDR3 length: 13 residues.

The gene calls are TRBV4-2 and TRBJ2-7, with a tentative D call TRBD2 (5 bases). Trimming removed 4 bases at V and 5 bases at J, with 9 bases between. The germline V gene encodes CDR1 LGHNA and CDR2 YNFKEQ. This CDR3 contains 12 residues. The CDR3 spells CASSPTGDEQYF. CDR3 nucleotide sequence: TGTGCCAGCAGCCCCACCGGGGACGAGCAGTACTTC.

This clone showed up just a few times. This chain joins TRBV9 and TRBJ2-1; 13 positions agree with TRBD2. Germline trimming cut 4 bases from V and 7 bases from J; bases unmatched to any gene: 5. This CDR3 is 15 amino acids long. Germline values: CDR1 SGDLS, CDR2 YYNGEE. CDR3 loop: CASSMTSGRTNEQFF. CDR3 bases: TGTGCCAGCAGCATGACTAGCGGGAGGACTAATGAGCAGTTCTTC.

The gene calls are TRBV28 and TRBJ2-5; no definite D call. The V end was cut by 8 bases, the J end by 4 bases, with 11 bases between. The CDR3 loop spans 12 amino acids. From germline, CDR1 is MDHEN and CDR2 SYDVKM. The CDR3 region has the DNA TGTGCCAGCTCTGGCATAATAGAGACCCAGTACTTC. Residues: CASSGIIETQYF.

The chain links TRBV18 to TRBJ2-3, with D perhaps TRBD1 (5 bases). Trimming took 4 bases from V and 6 from J, leaving 14 bases between them. The CDR3 sequence is 14 residues long. CDR1 is KGHSH, CDR2 LQKENI, per germline. CDR3 region: CASSLQVTVDTQYF. The CDR3 region has the DNA TGTGCCAGCTCACTACAGGTCACAGTTGATACGCAGTATTTT.

The chain employs TRBV27 and TRBJ1-4; D is ambiguous. Trimming shortened V by 5 bases and J by 2 bases, and 6 bases separated the two germline ends. Per germline, CDR1 MNHEY and CDR2 SMNVEV (reference sequence). The CDR3 is made up of 13 amino acids. In DNA, the CDR3 is TGTGCCAGCAGTCTATATACTAATGAAAAACTGTTTTTT. It specifies CASSLYTNEKLFF. Complete variable domain (other parts from reference TRBV27 and TRBJ1-4): EAQVTQNPRYLITVTGKKLTVTCSQNMNHEYMSWYRQDPGLGLRQIYYSMNVEVTDKGDVPEGYKVSRKEKRNFPLILESPSPNQTSLYFCASSLYTNEKLFFGSGTQLSVL.

The genes are TRBV11-2 and TRBJ2-7, with 7 bases lining up with TRBD1. Germline CDR1 reads SGHAT; CDR2 reads FQNNGV. CDR3 length equals 15 residues. Trimming removed 3 bases from V and 2 bases from J; junction bases left unmatched: 7. DNA for the CDR3: TGTGCCAGCAGCTTTCGGACAGGAGAAGCCTACGAGCAGTACTTC. Its translation: CASSFRTGEAYEQYF.

This clone has only a few counts. The chain carries TRBV5-6 and TRBJ2-3; 7 nucleotides agree with TRBD1. Germline CDR1 reads SGHDT; CDR2 reads YYEEEE. Trimming removed 2 bases from V and 1 base from J; junction bases left unmatched: 4. The CDR3 loop spans 15 amino acids. CDR3 protein: CASSFEGAGTDTQYF. CDR3 nucleotides: TGTGCCAGCAGCTTCGAGGGGGCTGGCACAGATACGCAGTATTTT.

The J gene is TRBJ2-3, the V gene TRBV9; 8 bases are a match to TRBD1. Germline CDR1 and CDR2: SGDLS and YYNGEE. This CDR3 contains 15 residues. Trimming took 10 bases from V and 5 from J; bases not matched to a gene: 15. The CDR3 region has the DNA TGTGCCGGCAAAAGCGGACAGGGATATGAAGATACGCAGTATTTT. Protein product: CAGKSGQGYEDTQYF. Based on the CDR3 plus reference TRBV9 and TRBJ2-3, the full variable domain is DSGVTQTPKHLITATGQRVTLRCSPRSGDLSVYWYQQSLDQGLQFLIQYYNGEERAKGNILERFSAQQFPDLHSELNLSSLELGDSALYFCAGKSGQGYEDTQYFGPGTRLTVL.

V gene TRBV4-2 combines with J gene TRBJ2-1, with TRBD2 matching over 7 bases. Germline V CDR1 and CDR2: LGHNA, YNFKEQ. Trimming took 0 bases from V and 7 from J; bases not matched to a gene: 6. The CDR3 is 15 amino acids. The CDR3 sequence: CASSQDLTSSNEQFF. CDR3 in DNA: TGTGCCAGCAGCCAAGATCTGACTAGCAGTAATGAGCAGTTCTTC.

The V call is TRBV7-6, the J call TRBJ2-5; 10 bases agree with TRBD1. V lost 5 bases and J lost 5; bases outside the gene matches: 5. This CDR3 spans 14 amino acids. Germline CDR1 reads SGHVS; CDR2 reads FNYEAQ. CDR3 DNA: TGTGCCAGCAGCCCGACAGGGGGCGGGGAGACCCAGTACTTC. It is translated as CASSPTGGGETQYF.

The rearrangement links TRBV5-1 to TRBJ2-1; D may be TRBD1 (6 bases). V lost 4 bases, J lost 3 bases, and 14 bases lay in between. The length of the CDR3 is 15 residues. CDR1 and CDR2 from the germline V gene are SGHRS and YFSETQ. The CDR3 spells CASSPGQTNYNEQFF. As DNA, the CDR3 is TGCGCCAGCAGCCCAGGACAGACAAACTACAATGAGCAGTTCTTC.

The V call is TRBV5-1, the J call TRBJ2-7; a possible D gene is TRBD1 (6 bases). Germline V lookup: CDR1 SGHRS, CDR2 YFSETQ. V gave up 2 bases and J gave up 5 bases, with 14 bases separating them. This CDR3 spans 14 amino acids. CDR3 sequence: CASSFRDMGNEQYF. Here the CDR3 DNA reads TGCGCCAGCAGCTTCCGGGACATGGGAAACGAGCAGTACTTC. The variable domain in full, completed from reference TRBV5-1 and TRBJ2-7, reads KAGVTQTPRYLIKTRGQQVTLSCSPISGHRSVSWYQQTPGQGLQFLFEYFSETQRNKGNFPGRFSGRQFSNSRSEMNVSTLELGDSALYLCASSFRDMGNEQYFGPGTRLTVT.

This chain joins TRBV4-1 and TRBJ2-5; 7 bases are a match to TRBD2. The trim removed 4 bases at V and 5 bases at J, leaving 13 bases unmatched. The CDR3 has 16 residues. Germline assignment: CDR1 MGHRA and CDR2 YSYEKL. CDR3 sequence: CASSPYLTGAGETQYF. The CDR3 DNA reads as TGCGCCAGCAGCCCCTACCTGACGGGAGCGGGGGAGACCCAGTACTTC.

V usage is TRBV7-9 and J usage is TRBJ2-5; 7 bases line up with TRBD2. J was trimmed by 3 bases and V by 5 bases; bases with no gene match: 3. In germline, CDR1 is SEHNR, CDR2 FQNEAQ (reference sequence). This CDR3 region has 13 residues. For the CDR3, the DNA is TGTGCCAGCAGCGGGGAGGGAGAAGAGACCCAGTACTTC. Protein: CASSGEGEETQYF. Full variable domain (outside the CDR3, taken from reference TRBV7-9 and TRBJ2-5): DTGVSQNPRHKITKRGQNVTFRCDPISEHNRLYWYRQTLGQGPEFLTYFQNEAQLEKSRLLSDRFSAERPKGSFSTLEIQRTEQGDSAMYLCASSGEGEETQYFGPGTRLLVL.

The chain links TRBV10-1 to TRBJ2-2; D ambiguous. Germline-derived CDR1 and CDR2 are WNHNN and SYGVQD (reference sequence). This CDR3 region has 13 residues. V was clipped by 7 bases and J by 2 bases, with 8 bases between them. The CDR3 region has the DNA TGCGCCAGCATGGATAGCAACACCGGGGAGCTGTTTTTT. Encoded protein: CASMDSNTGELFF.

CDR3 amino acids: CASHRTGRSGYTF. In nucleotides, the CDR3 is TGTGCCAGCCATCGGACAGGGCGGAGTGGCTACACCTTC. V is TRBV30 and J is TRBJ1-2; 8 bases fit TRBD1. V lost 8 bases and J lost 7; bases outside the gene matches: 12. This CDR3 region has 13 residues. The germline CDR1 and CDR2 sequences are GTSNPN and SVGIG (reference sequence).

The V and J genes are TRBV7-2 and TRBJ1-2; 8 bases fit TRBD1. This CDR3 spans 13 amino acids. Per germline, CDR1 SGHTA and CDR2 FQGNSA. The V gene end was trimmed by 3 bases and the J gene end by 8 bases; junction bases not matched to a gene: 5. This CDR3 is CASSFTGTGGYTF. The CDR3 DNA sequence: TGTGCCAGCAGCTTTACCGGGACAGGAGGCTACACCTTC.

This chain connects TRBV7-2 to TRBJ1-5; D uncertain. This CDR3 spans 15 amino acids. Trimming left V 1 base short and J 2 bases short, with 9 bases between. CDR1 is SGHTA, CDR2 FQGNSA, per germline. CDR3 residues: CASSLGRSGNQPQHF. In nucleotides, the CDR3 is TGTGCCAGCAGCTTAGGAAGGTCAGGCAATCAGCCCCAGCATTTT.

The chain combines TRBV19 with TRBJ1-2, with D possibly matching TRBD1 (5 bases). Germline-derived CDR1 and CDR2 are LNHDA and SQIVND (reference sequence). V shed 3 bases and J shed 8 bases, with 19 bases lying between them. The CDR3 covers 15 residues. For the CDR3, the DNA is TGTGCCAGTAGTATGACGGTGGGGCAGGGAAAAGGCTACACCTTC. This sequence encodes CASSMTVGQGKGYTF.

The chain recombines TRBV4-2 with TRBJ2-7, with no clear D. The CDR3 is 12 amino acids. Trimming shortened V by 1 base and J by 12 bases, and 13 bases separated the two germline ends. Germline assignment: CDR1 LGHNA and CDR2 YNFKEQ. Here the CDR3 reads CASSQAGEALYF. The CDR3 bases are TGTGCCAGCAGCCAAGCCGGAGAAGCCTTGTACTTC.

This clone was counted only a few times. V usage is TRBV7-2 and J usage is TRBJ2-3, with 8 bases matching TRBD2. V shed 5 bases, J shed 6 bases, and the junction held 13 bases outside the gene matches. Germline CDR1 SGHTA, CDR2 FQGNSA. This CDR3 spans 16 amino acids. The CDR3 sequence: CASSLQGPGLGDTQYF. The CDR3 nucleotides read TGTGCCAGCAGCCTCCAGGGTCCGGGACTAGGGGATACGCAGTATTTT.

The J gene is TRBJ2-2, the V gene TRBV11-2; D is perhaps TRBD2 (6 bases). CDR3 length: 12 amino acids. Trimming removed 1 base from V and 13 bases from J, with 10 bases in between. CDR1 is SGHAT, CDR2 FQNNGV, per germline. The CDR3 DNA is TGTGCCAGCAGCTTAGTGGAGGGATCGCTGTTTTTT. It translates to CASSLVEGSLFF.

This clone was seen only once. This chain links TRBV15 with TRBJ2-6; D may be TRBD1 (6 bases). This CDR3 contains 16 residues. The germline V and J ends were trimmed by 0 bases and 4 bases, with 10 bases remaining between them. CDR1 is LNHNV, CDR2 YYDKDF, per germline (reference sequence). CDR3 DNA: TGTGCCACCAGCAGAGATCAGGGGAGCGGGGCCAACGTCCTGACTTTC. It codes for CATSRDQGSGANVLTF. Full variable domain (missing parts from reference TRBV15 and TRBJ2-6): DAMVIQNPRYQVTQFGKPVTLSCSQTLNHNVMYWYQQKSSQAPKLLFHYYDKDFNNEADTPDNFQSRRPNTSFCFLDIRSPGLGDTAMYLCATSRDQGSGANVLTFGAGSRLTVL.

The chain joins TRBV10-3 to TRBJ1-1; D is unclear. Germline V gene lookup returns CDR1 ENHRY and CDR2 SYGVKD. This CDR3 spans 13 amino acids. With 8 bases removed from V and 2 bases from J, the gap between germline ends came to 12 bases. The DNA for the CDR3 is TGTGCCATCCGGACGTCGATAAACACTGAAGCTTTCTTT. As protein: CAIRTSINTEAFF.